These T cell receptor beta chains were read from a single sample in a study of preoperative IRX-2 immunotherapy in early breast cancer. The protocol was immunoSEQ multiplex PCR, while the TCRdb copy is restricted to in-frame clones and leaves out a portion. The sample consists of 25,000 to 30,000 clones, 85% to 90% of them appearing once. The sample here was taken from a patient treated with IRX-2 immunotherapy. These TCRs come from a human donor with breast cancer. Both conserved end residues are part of each CDR3. A D gene is named only where the DNA matches it firmly. Rows may omit the clone size; those that give it use once, few, many or a size class.

>TRBJ2-6|NA|NA|TRBV28
CASSWDGSSGANVLTF
TGTGCCAGCAGTTGGGACGGCTCCTCTGGGGCCAACGTCCTGACTTTC
>TRBJ2-5|NA|TRBD2|TRBV5-8
CASSFSASGGETQYF
TGTGCCAGCAGCTTTTCGGCTAGCGGTGGGGAGACCCAGTACTTC
>TRBJ1-1|NA|NA|TRBV7-6
CASGNPTTEAFF
TGTGCCAGCGGCAACCCGACTACTGAAGCTTTCTTT
>TRBJ2-2|NA|NA|TRBV28
CASNGGRDTGELFF
TGTGCCAGCAACGGGGGGCGCGACACCGGGGAGCTGTTTTTT
>TRBJ1-1|NA|NA|TRBV12-5
CAGSQDSYTEAFF
TGTGCTGGTTCACAGGACTCCTACACTGAAGCTTTCTTT
>TRBJ2-4|NA|NA|TRBV18
CASSPNAGTPNIQYF
TGTGCCAGCTCACCAAATGCGGGGACCCCAAACATTCAGTACTTC
>TRBJ2-1|NA|NA|TRBV19
CASSSGTLSLNEQFF
TGTGCCAGTAGCTCTGGGACACTCTCCCTAAATGAGCAGTTCTTC
>TRBJ1-1|NA|NA|TRBV7-2
CASSLNGGDTEAFF
TGTGCCAGCAGCTTAAACGGGGGGGACACTGAAGCTTTCTTT
>TRBJ2-7|NA|NA|TRBV7-9
CASSSGTLYEQYF
TGTGCCAGCAGCTCCGGGACACTGTACGAGCAGTACTTC
>TRBJ1-2|NA|TRBD1|TRBV10-3
CAIRGQGGGYTF
TGTGCCATCAGGGGACAGGGAGGCGGCTACACCTTC
>TRBJ2-7|NA|TRBD2|TRBV5-1
CASSYLAGGRDEQYF
TGCGCCAGCAGCTATCTAGCGGGAGGGCGAGACGAGCAGTACTTC
>TRBJ1-1|once|TRBD1|TRBV7-8
CASSSIRSARQGRTEAFF
TGTGCCAGCAGCTCGATACGGTCTGCGCGACAGGGAAGGACTGAAGCTTTCTTT
>TRBJ2-7|NA|TRBD2|TRBV5-4
CASSPAGEIYEQYF
TGTGCCAGCAGCCCCGCGGGGGAAATCTACGAGCAGTACTTC
>TRBJ1-4|NA|TRBD1|TRBV5-4
CASSLRTGGRMEKLFF
TGTGCCAGCAGCTTGCGGACAGGGGGCCGCATGGAAAAACTGTTTTTT
>TRBJ2-2|NA|TRBD2|TRBV10-2
CASSESALAGWIFTGELFF
TGCGCCAGCAGTGAGTCGGCACTAGCGGGGTGGATATTTACCGGGGAGCTGTTTTTT
>TRBJ1-4|NA|NA|TRBV6-6
CASGQGNLVQKLFF
TGTGCCAGCGGCCAGGGTAACTTAGTCCAAAAACTGTTTTTT
>TRBJ2-1|NA|NA|TRBV7-2
CASSPYNYNEQFF
TGTGCCAGCAGCCCCTATAACTACAATGAGCAGTTCTTC
>TRBJ2-3|NA|NA|TRBV18
CASSETFTDTQYF
TGTGCCAGCTCGGAGACATTCACAGATACGCAGTATTTT
>TRBJ1-5|NA|NA|TRBV27
CASSLVGFGQPQHF
TGTGCCAGCAGTTTAGTAGGGTTCGGTCAGCCCCAGCATTTT
>TRBJ2-1|NA|NA|TRBV7-2
CASSSMGFDEQFF
TGTGCCAGCAGCTCCATGGGGTTTGATGAGCAGTTCTTC
>TRBJ2-1|NA|NA|TRBV7-2
CASRFNNEQFF
TGTGCCAGCAGATTTAATAATGAGCAGTTCTTC
>TRBJ2-7|NA|NA|TRBV4-3
CASSPPGGHEQYF
TGCGCCAGCAGCCCGCCTGGAGGGCACGAGCAGTACTTC
>TRBJ2-1|once|NA|TRBV20-1
CSAPMRGEQFF
TGCAGTGCTCCCATGAGGGGTGAGCAGTTCTTC
>TRBJ1-4|NA|NA|TRBV18
CASSPPGGQSEKLFF
TGTGCCAGCTCACCACCGGGGGGGCAGAGTGAAAAACTGTTTTTT
>TRBJ1-6|NA|NA|TRBV7-9
CASSWGLGSPLHF
TGTGCCAGCAGCTGGGGACTCGGCTCACCCCTCCACTTT
>TRBJ2-3|NA|TRBD1|TRBV10-3
CAISATGGTTDTQYF
TGTGCCATCAGTGCGACAGGGGGCACCACAGATACGCAGTATTTT
>TRBJ2-7|NA|TRBD1|TRBV7-9
CASSDGTDHPYEQYF
TGTGCCAGCAGCGACGGGACAGACCACCCCTACGAGCAGTACTTC
>TRBJ2-6|NA|NA|TRBV4-1
CASSQVPPGANVLTF
TGCGCCAGCAGCCAAGTACCCCCTGGGGCCAACGTCCTGACTTTC
>TRBJ1-1|NA|NA|TRBV7-8
CASSSQGYGEAFF
TGTGCCAGCAGCTCACAGGGATACGGTGAAGCTTTCTTT
>TRBJ2-7|once|NA|TRBV6-6
CASSYSWGIGYEQYF
TGTGCCAGCAGTTACTCCTGGGGGATTGGCTACGAGCAGTACTTC
>TRBJ1-2|NA|TRBD1|TRBV5-1
CASSFAMTGVYGYTF
TGCGCCAGCAGCTTCGCCATGACAGGGGTTTATGGCTACACCTTC
>TRBJ2-3|once|NA|TRBV1
CTSSNGRADTQYF
TGCACCAGCAGCAACGGGAGGGCAGATACGCAGTATTTT
>TRBJ2-7|NA|TRBD1|TRBV19
CASRQDRTTYEQYF
TGTGCCAGTAGACAGGACAGGACGACCTACGAGCAGTACTTC
>TRBJ2-6|NA|NA|TRBV5-1
CASSPARGANVLTF
TGCGCCAGCAGTCCCGCGCGCGGGGCCAACGTCCTGACTTTC
>TRBJ2-3|NA|NA|TRBV7-2
CASSAERGYTDTQYF
TGTGCCAGCAGCGCCGAAAGGGGGTACACAGATACGCAGTATTTT
>TRBJ2-5|once|NA|TRBV18
CASSREMETQYF
TGTGCCAGCTCCAGGGAAATGGAGACCCAGTACTTC
>TRBJ2-3|NA|TRBD1|TRBV29-1
CSAVGTGSTDTQYF
TGCAGCGCCGTCGGGACAGGGTCGACAGATACGCAGTATTTT
>TRBJ2-1|NA|NA|TRBV7-2
CASSLVPLSGSSYNEQFF
TGTGCCAGCAGCTTAGTCCCTCTCAGCGGTAGCTCCTACAATGAGCAGTTCTTC
>TRBJ2-2|NA|NA|TRBV9
CASSSPGRTKNTGELFF
TGTGCCAGCAGTTCTCCGGGACGGACTAAGAACACCGGGGAGCTGTTTTTT
>TRBJ2-7|NA|TRBD1|TRBV6-5
CASSYATGGGYEQYF
TGTGCCAGCAGTTACGCAACAGGGGGCGGTTACGAGCAGTACTTC
>TRBJ1-1|NA|NA|TRBV2
CASKVSGATEAFF
TGTGCCAGCAAGGTCTCGGGGGCCACTGAAGCTTTCTTT
>TRBJ1-2|NA|NA|TRBV4-3
CASSQTGQGLYGYTF
TGCGCCAGCAGCCAAACGGGGCAGGGACTGTATGGCTACACCTTC
>TRBJ2-1|NA|NA|TRBV6-1
CASSGGLYYNEQFF
TGTGCCAGCAGTGGGGGACTCTACTACAATGAGCAGTTCTTC
>TRBJ2-3|NA|NA|TRBV7-2
CASSPVGSRTDTQYF
TGTGCCAGCAGCCCCGTGGGTAGCCGCACAGATACGCAGTATTTT
>TRBJ2-7|NA|TRBD1|TRBV6-6
CASSSTGTGGYEQYF
TGTGCCAGCAGTTCGACCGGGACAGGGGGCTACGAGCAGTACTTC
>TRBJ1-4|NA|TRBD1|TRBV14
CASSQELDREGAPTNEKLFF
TGTGCCAGCAGCCAAGAGCTGGACAGGGAGGGAGCCCCAACTAATGAAAAACTGTTTTTT
>TRBJ2-7|NA|NA|TRBV5-3
CARRGSGGWNYEQYF
TGTGCCAGAAGGGGGAGTGGGGGCTGGAACTACGAGCAGTACTTC
>TRBJ1-3|once|NA|TRBV15
CATSRDRLVSGNTIYF
TGTGCCACCAGCAGAGACAGACTGGTCTCTGGAAACACCATATATTTT
>TRBJ2-5|NA|TRBD2|TRBV11-2
CASSWSGGGSETQYF
TGTGCCAGCAGCTGGAGCGGGGGAGGTAGTGAGACCCAGTACTTC
>TRBJ1-5|NA|NA|TRBV7-2
CASSSKAFRDSNQPQHF
TGTGCCAGCAGCTCAAAGGCTTTTAGGGATAGCAATCAGCCCCAGCATTTT